These 3 T cell receptor beta chains were all obtained from the same sample, sequenced in a study of CD4 T cells in relation to SARS-CoV-2 and coronaviruses. Using immunoSEQ multiplex PCR, the repertoire was profiled, and TCRdb retains in-frame clones only, with some absent. The sample lists tens of thousands of clones; about three quarters were seen once. The unexposed donors gave CD4+ T cells in about 2010-2019, prior to COVID-19. After about 10 days of culture, CD4+ T cells were isolated. Their cognate antigens are unknown. The sample comprised CD4+ T cells from PBMCs, cultured in vitro. The receptors derive from a human donor in good health.

This clone has more than one count but fewer than ten. The J gene is TRBJ1-1, the V gene TRBV5-1; no firm D call. Germline CDR1 reads SGHRS; CDR2 reads YFSETQ. This CDR3 spans 14 amino acids. Trimming removed 0 bases from V and 0 bases from J, with 6 bases in between. In DNA, the CDR3 is TGCGCCAGCAGCTTGGGCCCCATGAACACTGAAGCTTTCTTT. Residues: CASSLGPMNTEAFF. Full variable domain (rest looked up from reference TRBV5-1 and TRBJ1-1): KAGVTQTPRYLIKTRGQQVTLSCSPISGHRSVSWYQQTPGQGLQFLFEYFSETQRNKGNFPGRFSGRQFSNSRSEMNVSTLELGDSALYLCASSLGPMNTEAFFGQGTRLTVV.

This chain links TRBV12-3 or TRBV12-4 with TRBJ2-3; no definite D call. V was trimmed by 5 bases and J by 4 bases, leaving 10 bases between them. CDR3 length: 13 amino acids. The CDR3 region is CASSVIRADTQYF. In DNA form, the CDR3 reads TGTGCCAGCAGTGTAATTCGGGCAGATACGCAGTATTTT.

J is TRBJ1-1 and V is TRBV4-3; no definite D call. Germline CDR1 LGHNA, CDR2 YSLEER. The CDR3 has 14 residues. Trimming left V 0 bases short and J 0 bases short, with 5 bases between. The CDR3 coding sequence is TGCGCCAGCAGCCAAGACTTACTGAACACTGAAGCTTTCTTT. Encoded protein: CASSQDLLNTEAFF.